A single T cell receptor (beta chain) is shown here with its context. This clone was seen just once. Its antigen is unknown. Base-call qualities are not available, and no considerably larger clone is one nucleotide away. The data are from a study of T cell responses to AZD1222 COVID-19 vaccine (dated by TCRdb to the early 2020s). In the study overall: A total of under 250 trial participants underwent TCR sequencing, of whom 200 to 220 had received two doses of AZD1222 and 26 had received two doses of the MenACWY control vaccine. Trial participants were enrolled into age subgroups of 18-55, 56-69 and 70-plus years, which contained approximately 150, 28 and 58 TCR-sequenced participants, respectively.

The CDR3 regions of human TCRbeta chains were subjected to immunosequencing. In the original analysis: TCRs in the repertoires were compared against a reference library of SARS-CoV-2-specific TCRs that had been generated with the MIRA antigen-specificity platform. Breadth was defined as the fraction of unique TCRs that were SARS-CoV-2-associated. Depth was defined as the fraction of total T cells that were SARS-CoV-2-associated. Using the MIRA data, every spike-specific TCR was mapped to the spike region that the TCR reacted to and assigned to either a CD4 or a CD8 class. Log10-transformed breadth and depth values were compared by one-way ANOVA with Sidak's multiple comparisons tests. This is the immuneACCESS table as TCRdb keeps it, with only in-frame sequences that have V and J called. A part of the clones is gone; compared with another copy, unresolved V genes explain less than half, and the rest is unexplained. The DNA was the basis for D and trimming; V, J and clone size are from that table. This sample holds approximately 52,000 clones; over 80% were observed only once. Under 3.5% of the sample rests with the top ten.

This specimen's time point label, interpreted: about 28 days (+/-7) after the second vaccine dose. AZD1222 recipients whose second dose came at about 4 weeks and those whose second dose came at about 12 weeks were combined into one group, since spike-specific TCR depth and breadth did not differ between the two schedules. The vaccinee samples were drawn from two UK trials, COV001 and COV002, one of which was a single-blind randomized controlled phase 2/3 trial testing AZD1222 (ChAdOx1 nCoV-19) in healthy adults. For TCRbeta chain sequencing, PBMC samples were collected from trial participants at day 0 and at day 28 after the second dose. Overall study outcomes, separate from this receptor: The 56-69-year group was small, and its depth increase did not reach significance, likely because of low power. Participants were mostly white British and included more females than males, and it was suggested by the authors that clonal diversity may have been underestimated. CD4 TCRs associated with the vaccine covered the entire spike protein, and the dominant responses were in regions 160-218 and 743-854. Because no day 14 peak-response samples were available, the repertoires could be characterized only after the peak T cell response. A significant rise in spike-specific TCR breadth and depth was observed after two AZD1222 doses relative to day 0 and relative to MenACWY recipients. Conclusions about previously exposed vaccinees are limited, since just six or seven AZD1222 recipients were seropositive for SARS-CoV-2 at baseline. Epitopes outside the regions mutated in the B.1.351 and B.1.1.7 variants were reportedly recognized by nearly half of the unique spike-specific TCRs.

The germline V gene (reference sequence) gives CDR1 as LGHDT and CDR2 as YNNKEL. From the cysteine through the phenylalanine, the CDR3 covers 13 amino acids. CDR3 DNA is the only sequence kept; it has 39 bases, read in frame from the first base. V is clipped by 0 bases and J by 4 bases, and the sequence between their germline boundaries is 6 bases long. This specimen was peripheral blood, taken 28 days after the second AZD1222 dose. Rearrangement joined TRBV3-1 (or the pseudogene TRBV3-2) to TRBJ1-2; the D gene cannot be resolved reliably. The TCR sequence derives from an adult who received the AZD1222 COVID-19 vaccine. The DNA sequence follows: TGTGCCAGCAGCCAAGAACAAACCTATGGCTACACCTTC. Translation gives CASSQEQTYGYTF.